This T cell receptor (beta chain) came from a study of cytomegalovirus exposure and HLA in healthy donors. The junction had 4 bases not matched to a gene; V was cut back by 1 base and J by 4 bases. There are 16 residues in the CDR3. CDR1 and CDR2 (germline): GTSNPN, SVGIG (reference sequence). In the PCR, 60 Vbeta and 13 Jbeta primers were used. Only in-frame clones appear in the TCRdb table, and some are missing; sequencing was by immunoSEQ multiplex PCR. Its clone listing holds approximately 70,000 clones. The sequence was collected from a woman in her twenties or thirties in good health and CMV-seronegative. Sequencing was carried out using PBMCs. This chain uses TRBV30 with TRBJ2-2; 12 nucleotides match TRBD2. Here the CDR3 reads CAWSEGTSGFTGELFF. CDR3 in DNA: TGTGCCTGGAGTGAAGGGACTAGCGGGTTCACCGGGGAGCTGTTTTTT.